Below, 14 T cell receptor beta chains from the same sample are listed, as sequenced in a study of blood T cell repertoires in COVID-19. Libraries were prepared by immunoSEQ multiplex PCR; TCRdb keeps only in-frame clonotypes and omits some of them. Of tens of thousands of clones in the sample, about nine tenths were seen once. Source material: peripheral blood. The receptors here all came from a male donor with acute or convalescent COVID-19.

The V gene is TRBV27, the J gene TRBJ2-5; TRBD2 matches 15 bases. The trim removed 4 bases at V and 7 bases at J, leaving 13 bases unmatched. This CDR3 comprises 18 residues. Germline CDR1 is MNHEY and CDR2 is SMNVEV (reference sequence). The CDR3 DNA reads TGTGCCAGCAGTTCAACCGGACTAGCGGGGGGGCACTTTGGGACCCAGTACTTC. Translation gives CASSSTGLAGGHFGTQYF.

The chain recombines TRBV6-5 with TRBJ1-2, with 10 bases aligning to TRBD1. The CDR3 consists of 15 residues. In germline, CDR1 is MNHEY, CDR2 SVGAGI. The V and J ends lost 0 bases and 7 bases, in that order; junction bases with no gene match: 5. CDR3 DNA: TGTGCCAGCAGTTACTCAGGGACAGGGGCGGTTGGCTACACCTTC. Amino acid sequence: CASSYSGTGAVGYTF.

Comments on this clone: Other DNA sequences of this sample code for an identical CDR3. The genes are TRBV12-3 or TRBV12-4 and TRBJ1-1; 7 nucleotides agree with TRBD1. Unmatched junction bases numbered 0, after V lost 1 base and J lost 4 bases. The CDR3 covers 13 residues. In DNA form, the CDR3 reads TGTGCCAGCAGTTTAGGACAGGGCACTGAAGCTTTCTTT. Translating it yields CASSLGQGTEAFF.

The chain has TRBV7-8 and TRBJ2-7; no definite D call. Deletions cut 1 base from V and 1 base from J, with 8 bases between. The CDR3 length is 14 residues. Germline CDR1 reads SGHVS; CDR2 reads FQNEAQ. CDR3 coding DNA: TGTGCCAGCAGCTTAGGAGCTTCGTCCTACGAGCAGTACTTC. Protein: CASSLGASSYEQYF.

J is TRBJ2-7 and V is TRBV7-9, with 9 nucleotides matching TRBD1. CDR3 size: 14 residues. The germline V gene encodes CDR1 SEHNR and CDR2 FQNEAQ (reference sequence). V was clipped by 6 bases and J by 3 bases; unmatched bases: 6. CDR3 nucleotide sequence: TGTGCCAGCAGTCGTGGGACAGGGAGCTACGAGCAGTACTTC. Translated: CASSRGTGSYEQYF.

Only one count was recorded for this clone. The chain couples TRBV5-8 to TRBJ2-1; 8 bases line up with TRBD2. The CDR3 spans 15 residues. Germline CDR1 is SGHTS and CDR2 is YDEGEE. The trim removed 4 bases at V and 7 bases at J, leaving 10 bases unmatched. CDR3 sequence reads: CASSLGLAGKNEQFF. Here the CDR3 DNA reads TGTGCCAGCAGCCTCGGGTTAGCGGGGAAGAATGAGCAGTTCTTC.

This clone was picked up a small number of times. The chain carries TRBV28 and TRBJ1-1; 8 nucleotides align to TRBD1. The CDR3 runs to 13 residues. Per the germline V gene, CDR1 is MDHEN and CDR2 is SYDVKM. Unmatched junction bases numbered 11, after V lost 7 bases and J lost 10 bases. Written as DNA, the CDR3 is TGTGCCAGCATTTCCGGACAGGGAAGTCTAGCTTTCTTT. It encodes CASISGQGSLAFF.

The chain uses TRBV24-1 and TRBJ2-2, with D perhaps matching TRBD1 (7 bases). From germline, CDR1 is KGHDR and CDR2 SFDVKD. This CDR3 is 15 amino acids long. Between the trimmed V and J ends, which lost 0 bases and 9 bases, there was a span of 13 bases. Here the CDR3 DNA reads TGTGCCACCAGTGATTTGGCAGGGGGAGGCAGGGAGCTGTTTTTT. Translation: CATSDLAGGGRELFF.

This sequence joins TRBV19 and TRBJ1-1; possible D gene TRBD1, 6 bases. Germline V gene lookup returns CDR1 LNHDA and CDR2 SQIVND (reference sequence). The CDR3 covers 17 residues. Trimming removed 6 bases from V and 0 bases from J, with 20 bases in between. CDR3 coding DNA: TGTGCCAGTAGCCCCCCGGCTGGGGGCGGCATGAACACTGAAGCTTTCTTT. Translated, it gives CASSPPAGGGMNTEAFF.

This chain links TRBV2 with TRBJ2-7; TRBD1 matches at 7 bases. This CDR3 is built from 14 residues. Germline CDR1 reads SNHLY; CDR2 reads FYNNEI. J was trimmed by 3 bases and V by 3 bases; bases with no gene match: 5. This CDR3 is CASSEGQLSYEQYF. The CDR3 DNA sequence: TGTGCCAGCAGTGAGGGACAGCTAAGCTACGAGCAGTACTTC.

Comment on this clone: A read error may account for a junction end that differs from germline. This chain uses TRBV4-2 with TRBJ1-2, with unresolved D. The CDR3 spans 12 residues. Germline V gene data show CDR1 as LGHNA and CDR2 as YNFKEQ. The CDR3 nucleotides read TGTGCCAGCAGCCAAGATGATCGAGCCACGGCCTTC. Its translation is CASSQDDRATAF.

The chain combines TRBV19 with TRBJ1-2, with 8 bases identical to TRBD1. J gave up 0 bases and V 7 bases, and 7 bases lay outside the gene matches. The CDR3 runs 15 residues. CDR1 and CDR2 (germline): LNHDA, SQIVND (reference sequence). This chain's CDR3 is CASTLTGEANYGYTF. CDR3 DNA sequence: TGTGCCAGTACCTTGACAGGGGAAGCTAACTATGGCTACACCTTC.

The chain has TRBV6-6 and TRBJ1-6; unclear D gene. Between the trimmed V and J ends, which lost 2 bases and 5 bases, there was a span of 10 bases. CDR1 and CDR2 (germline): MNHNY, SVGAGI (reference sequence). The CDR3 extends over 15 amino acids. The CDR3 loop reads CASSYVKPDNSPLHF. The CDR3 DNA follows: TGTGCCAGCAGTTACGTAAAACCGGATAATTCACCCCTCCACTTT.

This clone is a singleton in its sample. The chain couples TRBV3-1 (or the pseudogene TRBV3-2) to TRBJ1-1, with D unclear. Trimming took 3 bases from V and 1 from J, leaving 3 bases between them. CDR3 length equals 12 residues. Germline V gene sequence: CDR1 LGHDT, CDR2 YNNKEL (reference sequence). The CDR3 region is CASSHRNTEAFF. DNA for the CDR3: TGTGCCAGCAGCCACCGGAACACTGAAGCTTTCTTT.